Below, 5 T cell receptor beta chains from the same sample are listed, as sequenced in a study of T cells after yellow fever vaccination. Via MiXCR, TCRdb re-called the 5' RACE reads, giving one row per CDR3 protein. Here the sample spans 450,000 to 650,000 distinct CDR3 sequences, roughly 12% being singletons. Here the sequenced sample was PBMCs, taken on the day of the yellow fever booster vaccination. The receptors were gathered from a man between 25 and 39 years old who received the YFV17D yellow fever vaccine.

The gene calls are TRBV5-4 and TRBJ2-1, with unresolved D. This CDR3 has 16 amino acids. With 4 bases removed from V and 6 bases from J, the gap between germline ends came to 20 bases. The V gene's germline CDR1 is SGHNT and CDR2 YYREEE (reference sequence). As DNA, the CDR3 is TGTGCCAGCAGCGGGCCAGGTCTCACTTTCGGCAATGAGCAGTTCTTC. This gives the protein CASSGPGLTFGNEQFF.

The chain has TRBV10-3 and TRBJ2-2, with TRBD1 matching over 7 bases. The CDR3 is 14 residues long. Germline V gene lookup returns CDR1 ENHRY and CDR2 SYGVKD. Losses at the gene ends were 10 bases for V and 2 bases for J; bases not matched to a gene: 7. CDR3 sequence reads: CATATGSNTGELFF. CDR3 sequence (DNA): TGTGCCACCGCGACAGGGAGCAACACCGGGGAGCTGTTTTTT.

The genes are TRBV5-1 and TRBJ2-5; TRBD2 aligns across 11 bases. V dropped 4 bases and J dropped 6; count of bases not matched to a gene: 14. Germline V gene data show CDR1 as SGHRS and CDR2 as YFSETQ. The CDR3 has 17 amino acids. The CDR3 nucleotides are TGCGCCAGCAGCCCCTACGTGCCTAGCGGGAGGATCAAGACCCAGTACTTC. Translated: CASSPYVPSGRIKTQYF.

The genes are TRBV12-3 or TRBV12-4 and TRBJ1-5; 7 bases fit TRBD1. Trimming removed 6 bases from V and 3 bases from J; junction bases left unmatched: 8. The CDR3 is 15 residues long. The CDR3 nucleotides read TGTGCCAGCAGAGAAAGACAGGGATTCAATCAGCCCCAGCATTTT. It specifies CASRERQGFNQPQHF.

This clonotype came up a few times. The J gene is TRBJ2-1, the V gene TRBV27; 8 positions match TRBD2. J gave up 4 bases and V 7 bases, and 6 bases lay outside the gene matches. Germline CDR1 is MNHEY and CDR2 is SMNVEV (reference sequence). There are 14 residues in the CDR3. The CDR3 DNA is TGTGCCAGCACTGTGAGCGGGAGTTACAATGAGCAGTTCTTC. It encodes CASTVSGSYNEQFF.